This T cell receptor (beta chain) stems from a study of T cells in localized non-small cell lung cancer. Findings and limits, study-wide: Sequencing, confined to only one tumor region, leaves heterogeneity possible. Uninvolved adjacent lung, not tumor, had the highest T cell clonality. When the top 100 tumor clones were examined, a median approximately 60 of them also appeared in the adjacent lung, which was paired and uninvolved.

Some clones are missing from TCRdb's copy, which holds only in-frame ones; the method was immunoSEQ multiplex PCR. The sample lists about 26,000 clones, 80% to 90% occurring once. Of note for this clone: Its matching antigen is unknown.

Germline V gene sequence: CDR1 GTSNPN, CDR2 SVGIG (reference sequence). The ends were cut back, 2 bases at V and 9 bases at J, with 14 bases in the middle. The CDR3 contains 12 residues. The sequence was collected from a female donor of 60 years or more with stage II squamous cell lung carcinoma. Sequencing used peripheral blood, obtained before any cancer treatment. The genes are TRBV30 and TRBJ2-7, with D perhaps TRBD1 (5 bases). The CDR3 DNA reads TGTGCCTGGAGTAAGGGGTCCCTGGGGCAGTACTTC. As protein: CAWSKGSLGQYF.